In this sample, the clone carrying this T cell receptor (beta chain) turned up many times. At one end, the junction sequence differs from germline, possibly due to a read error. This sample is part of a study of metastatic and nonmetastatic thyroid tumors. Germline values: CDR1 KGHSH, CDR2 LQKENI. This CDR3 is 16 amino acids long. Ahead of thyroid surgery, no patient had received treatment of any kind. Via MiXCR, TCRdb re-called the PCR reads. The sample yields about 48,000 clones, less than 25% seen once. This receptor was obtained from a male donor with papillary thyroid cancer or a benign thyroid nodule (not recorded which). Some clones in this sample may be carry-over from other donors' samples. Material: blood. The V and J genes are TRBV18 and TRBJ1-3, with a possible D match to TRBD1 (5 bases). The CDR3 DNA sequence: TGTGCCAGCGCACCACCGCCGGGACCCCTGGGGAACACCATATATTTT. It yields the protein CASAPPPGPLGNTIYF.